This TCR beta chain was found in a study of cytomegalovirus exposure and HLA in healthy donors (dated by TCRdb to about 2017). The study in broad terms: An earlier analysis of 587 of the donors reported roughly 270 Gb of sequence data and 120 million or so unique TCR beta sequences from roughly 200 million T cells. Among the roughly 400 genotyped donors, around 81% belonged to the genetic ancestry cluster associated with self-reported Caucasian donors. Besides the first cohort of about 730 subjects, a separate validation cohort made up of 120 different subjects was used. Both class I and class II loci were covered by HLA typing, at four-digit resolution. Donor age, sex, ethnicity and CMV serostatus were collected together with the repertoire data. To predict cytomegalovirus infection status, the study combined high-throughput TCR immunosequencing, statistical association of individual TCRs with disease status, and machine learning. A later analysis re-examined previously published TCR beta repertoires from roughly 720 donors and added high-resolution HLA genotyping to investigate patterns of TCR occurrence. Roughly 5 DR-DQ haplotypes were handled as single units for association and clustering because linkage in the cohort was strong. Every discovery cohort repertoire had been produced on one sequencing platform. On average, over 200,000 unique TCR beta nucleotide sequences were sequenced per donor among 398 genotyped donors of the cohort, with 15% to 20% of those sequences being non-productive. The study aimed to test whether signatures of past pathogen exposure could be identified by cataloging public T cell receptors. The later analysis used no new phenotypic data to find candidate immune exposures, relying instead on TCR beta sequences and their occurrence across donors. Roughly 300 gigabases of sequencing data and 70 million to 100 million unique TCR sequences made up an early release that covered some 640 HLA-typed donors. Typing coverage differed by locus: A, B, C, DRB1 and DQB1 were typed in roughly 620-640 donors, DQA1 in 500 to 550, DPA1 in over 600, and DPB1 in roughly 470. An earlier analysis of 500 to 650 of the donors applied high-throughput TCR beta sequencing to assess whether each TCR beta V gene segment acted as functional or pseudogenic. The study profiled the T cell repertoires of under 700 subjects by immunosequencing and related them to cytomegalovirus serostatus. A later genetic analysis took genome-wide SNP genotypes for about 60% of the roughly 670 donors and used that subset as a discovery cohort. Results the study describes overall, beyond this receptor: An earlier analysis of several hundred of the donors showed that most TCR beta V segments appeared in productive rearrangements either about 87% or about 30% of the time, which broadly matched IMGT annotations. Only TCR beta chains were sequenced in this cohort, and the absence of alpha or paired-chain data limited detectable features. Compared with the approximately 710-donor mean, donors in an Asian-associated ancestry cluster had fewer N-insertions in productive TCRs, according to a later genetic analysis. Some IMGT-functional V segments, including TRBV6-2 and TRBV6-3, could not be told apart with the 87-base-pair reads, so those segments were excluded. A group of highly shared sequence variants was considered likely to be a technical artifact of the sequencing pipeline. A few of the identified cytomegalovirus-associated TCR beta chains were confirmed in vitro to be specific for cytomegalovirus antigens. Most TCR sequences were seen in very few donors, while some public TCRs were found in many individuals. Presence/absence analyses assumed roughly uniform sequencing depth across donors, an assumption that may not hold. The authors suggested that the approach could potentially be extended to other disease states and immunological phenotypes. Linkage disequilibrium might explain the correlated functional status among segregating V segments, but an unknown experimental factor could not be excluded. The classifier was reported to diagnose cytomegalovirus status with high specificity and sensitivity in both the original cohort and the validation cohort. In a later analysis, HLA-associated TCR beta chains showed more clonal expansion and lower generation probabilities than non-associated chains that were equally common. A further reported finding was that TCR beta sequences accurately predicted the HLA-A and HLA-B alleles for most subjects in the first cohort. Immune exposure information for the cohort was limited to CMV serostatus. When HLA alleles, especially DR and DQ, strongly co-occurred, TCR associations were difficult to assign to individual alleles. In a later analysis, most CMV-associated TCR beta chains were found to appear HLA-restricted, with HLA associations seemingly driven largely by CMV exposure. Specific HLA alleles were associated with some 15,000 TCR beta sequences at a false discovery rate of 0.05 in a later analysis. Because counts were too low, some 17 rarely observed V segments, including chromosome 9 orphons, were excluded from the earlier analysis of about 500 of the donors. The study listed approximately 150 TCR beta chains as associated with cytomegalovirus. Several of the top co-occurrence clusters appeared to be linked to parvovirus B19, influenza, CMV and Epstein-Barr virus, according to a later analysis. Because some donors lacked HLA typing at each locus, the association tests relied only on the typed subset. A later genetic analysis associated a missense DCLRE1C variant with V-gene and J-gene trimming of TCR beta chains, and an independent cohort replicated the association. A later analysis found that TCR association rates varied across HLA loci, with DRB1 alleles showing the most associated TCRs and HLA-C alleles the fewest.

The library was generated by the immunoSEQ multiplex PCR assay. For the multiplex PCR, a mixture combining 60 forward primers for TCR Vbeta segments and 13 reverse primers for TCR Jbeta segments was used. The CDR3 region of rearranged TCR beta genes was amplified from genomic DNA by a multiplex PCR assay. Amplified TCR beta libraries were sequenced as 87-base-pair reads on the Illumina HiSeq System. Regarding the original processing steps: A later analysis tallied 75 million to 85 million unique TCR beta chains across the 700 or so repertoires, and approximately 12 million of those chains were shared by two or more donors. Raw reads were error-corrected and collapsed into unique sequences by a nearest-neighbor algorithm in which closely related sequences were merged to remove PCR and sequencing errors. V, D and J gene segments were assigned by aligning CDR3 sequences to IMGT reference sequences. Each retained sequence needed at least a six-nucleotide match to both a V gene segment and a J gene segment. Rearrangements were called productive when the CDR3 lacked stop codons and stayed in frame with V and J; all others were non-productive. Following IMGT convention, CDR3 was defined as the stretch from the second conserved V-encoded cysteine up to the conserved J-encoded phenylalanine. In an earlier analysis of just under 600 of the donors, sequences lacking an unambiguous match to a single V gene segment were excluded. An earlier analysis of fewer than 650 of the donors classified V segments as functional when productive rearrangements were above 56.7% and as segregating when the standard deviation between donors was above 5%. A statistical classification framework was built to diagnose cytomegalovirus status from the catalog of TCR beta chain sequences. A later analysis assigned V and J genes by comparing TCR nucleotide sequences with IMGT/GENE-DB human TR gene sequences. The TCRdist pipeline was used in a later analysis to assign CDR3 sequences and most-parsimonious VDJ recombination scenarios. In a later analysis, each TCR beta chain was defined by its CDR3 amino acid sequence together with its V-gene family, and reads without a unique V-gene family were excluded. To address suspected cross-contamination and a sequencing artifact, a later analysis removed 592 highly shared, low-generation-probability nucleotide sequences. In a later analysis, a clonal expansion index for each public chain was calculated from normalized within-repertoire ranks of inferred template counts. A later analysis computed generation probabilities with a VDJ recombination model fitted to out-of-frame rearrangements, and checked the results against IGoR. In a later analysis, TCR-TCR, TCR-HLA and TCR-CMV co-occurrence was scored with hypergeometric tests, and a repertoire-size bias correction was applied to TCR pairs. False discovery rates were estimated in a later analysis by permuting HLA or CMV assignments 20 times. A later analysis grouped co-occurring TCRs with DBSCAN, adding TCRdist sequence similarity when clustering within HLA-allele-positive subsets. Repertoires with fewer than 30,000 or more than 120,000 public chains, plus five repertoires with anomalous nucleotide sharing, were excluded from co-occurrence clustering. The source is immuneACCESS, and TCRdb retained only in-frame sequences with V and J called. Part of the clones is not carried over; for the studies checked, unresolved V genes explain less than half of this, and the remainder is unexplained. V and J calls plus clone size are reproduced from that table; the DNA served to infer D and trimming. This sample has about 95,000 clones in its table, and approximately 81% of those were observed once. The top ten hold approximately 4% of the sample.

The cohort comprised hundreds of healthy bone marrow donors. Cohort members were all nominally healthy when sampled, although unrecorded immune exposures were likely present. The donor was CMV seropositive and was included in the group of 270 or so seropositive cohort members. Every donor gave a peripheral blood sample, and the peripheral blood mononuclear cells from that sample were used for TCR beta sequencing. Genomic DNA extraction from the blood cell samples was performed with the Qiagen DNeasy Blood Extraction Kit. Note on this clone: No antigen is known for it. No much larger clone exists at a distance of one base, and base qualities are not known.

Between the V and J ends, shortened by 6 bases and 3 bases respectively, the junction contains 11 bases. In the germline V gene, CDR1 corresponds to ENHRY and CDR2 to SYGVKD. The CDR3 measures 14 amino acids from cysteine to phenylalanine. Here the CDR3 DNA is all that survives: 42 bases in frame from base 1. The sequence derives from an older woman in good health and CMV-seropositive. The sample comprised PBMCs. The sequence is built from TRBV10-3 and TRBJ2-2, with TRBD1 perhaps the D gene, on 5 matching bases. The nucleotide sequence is TGTGCCATCAGGGCTAAACAGGACACCGGGGAGCTGTTTTTT. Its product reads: CAIRAKQDTGELFF.